Sequencing of this T cell receptor beta chain was carried out in a study of T-cell memory formation after mild COVID-19. In the study overall: TCR clusters were largely donor specific.

From the 5' RACE reads, TCRdb called clonotypes with MiXCR, one entry per CDR3 protein. Altogether 200,000 to 250,000 distinct CDR3 sequences are present, around 9.5% being singletons, with the ten largest covering about 3.8%. Study-wide points: Detection of some responders pre-infection suggested pre-existing cross-reactive memory T cells participated. Clones contracting over day 15 to 85 were CD4/CD8 balanced, with later expanders leaning CD4+. Among CD4+ contracting clones, most were CM and EM, and CD8+ ones EMRA.

This clonotype was seen only a few times. The antigen remains undetermined. Sequencing was done on a sample of PBMCs or a T cell subset sorted from them (not recorded which). The receptor was isolated from a young man who had mild COVID-19 (a few samples of this study predate the infection). Cell type and time point are not known.

Here the CDR3 DNA reads TGTGCCAGCAGCCCCCCGCAGGATACGCAGTATTTT. It specifies CASSPPQDTQYF. This chain connects TRBV11-2 to TRBJ2-3; D unresolved. V was shortened by 5 bases and J by 6 bases, with 9 bases between the two germline ends. The CDR3 consists of 12 residues. Germline V gene lookup returns CDR1 SGHAT and CDR2 FQNNGV.